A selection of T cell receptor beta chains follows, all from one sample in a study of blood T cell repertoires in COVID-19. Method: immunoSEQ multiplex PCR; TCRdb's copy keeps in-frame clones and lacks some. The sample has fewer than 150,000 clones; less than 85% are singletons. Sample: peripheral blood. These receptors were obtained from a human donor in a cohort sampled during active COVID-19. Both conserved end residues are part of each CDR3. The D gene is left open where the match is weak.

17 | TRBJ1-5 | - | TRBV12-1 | CASSFESRDRVNQPQHF
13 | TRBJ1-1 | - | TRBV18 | CASSPSQFIEAFF
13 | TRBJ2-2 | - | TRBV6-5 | CASSTQGTGELFF
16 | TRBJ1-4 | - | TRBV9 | CASSKGPGNGGEKLFF
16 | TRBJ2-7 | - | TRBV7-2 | CASSLSTGFSSYEQYF
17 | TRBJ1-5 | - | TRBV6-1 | CASSEKSGGHSNQPQHF
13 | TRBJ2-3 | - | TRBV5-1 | CASSLDNTDTQYF
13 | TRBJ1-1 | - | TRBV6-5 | CASRSTGGPEAFF
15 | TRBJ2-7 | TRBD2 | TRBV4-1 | CASSQAPSGGYEQYF
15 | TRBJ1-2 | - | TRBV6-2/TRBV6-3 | CASSYATGRNYGYTF
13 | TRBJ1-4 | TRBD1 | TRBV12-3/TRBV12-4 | CASSRDSLEKLFF
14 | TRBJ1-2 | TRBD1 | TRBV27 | CASRKTGGYGGYTF
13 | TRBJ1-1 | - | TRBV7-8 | CASSYLQGIEAFF
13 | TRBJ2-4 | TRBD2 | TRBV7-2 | CASSPGLAGERYF
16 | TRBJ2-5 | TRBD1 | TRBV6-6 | CASSYPGQVGQETQYF
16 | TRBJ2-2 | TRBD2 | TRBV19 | CASSIGGGANTGELFF
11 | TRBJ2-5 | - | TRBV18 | CASSPEETQYF
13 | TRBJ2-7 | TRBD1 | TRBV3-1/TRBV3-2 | CASSQTGGGEQYF
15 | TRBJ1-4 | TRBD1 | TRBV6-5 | CATRDRGWTNEKLFF
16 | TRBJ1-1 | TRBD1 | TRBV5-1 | CASSSQGAGMNTEAFF
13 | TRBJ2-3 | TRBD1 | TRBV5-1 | CASSSTGADTQYF
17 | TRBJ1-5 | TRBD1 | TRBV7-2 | CASSLFGTGEGGQPQHF
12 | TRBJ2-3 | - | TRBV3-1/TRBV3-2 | CASSQAGNTQYF
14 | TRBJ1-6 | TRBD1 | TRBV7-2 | CASSTEDRVSPLHF
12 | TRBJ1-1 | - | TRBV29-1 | CSVVGSRTEAFF
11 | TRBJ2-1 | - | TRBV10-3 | CAIRGGPKQFF
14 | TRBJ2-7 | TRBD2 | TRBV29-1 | CSVEVLAGGDEQYF
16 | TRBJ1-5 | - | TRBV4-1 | CASSPSGSAANQPQHF
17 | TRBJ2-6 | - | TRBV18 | CASSPGQVRSGANVLTF
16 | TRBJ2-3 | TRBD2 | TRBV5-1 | CASSLVLAGAQDTQYF
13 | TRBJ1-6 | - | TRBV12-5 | CASGRHSNSPLHF
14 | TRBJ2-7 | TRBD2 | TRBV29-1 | CSVGLAGGPYEQYF
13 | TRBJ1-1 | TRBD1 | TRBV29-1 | CSALGQGNTEAFF
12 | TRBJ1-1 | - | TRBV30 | CAWSPGDTEAFF
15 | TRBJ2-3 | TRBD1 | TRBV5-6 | CASSFYRGATDTQYF
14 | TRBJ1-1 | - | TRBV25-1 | CASSEGFFPGVAFF
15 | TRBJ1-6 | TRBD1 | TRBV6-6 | CASSHDHRGNSPLHF
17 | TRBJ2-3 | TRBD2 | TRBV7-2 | CASSFGGGGASTDTQYF
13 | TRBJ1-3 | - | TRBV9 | CASRSRSGNTIYF
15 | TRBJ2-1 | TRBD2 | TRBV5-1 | CASDIAGGAYNEQFF
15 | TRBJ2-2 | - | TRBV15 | CATSRWLENTGELFF
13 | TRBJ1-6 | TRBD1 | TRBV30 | CAWQPAGGSPLHF
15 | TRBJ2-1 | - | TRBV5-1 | CASRPPRDPHNEQFF
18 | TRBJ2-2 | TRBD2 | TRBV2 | CASKLLASGGSNTGELFF
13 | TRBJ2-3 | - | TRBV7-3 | CASSLDYTDTQYF
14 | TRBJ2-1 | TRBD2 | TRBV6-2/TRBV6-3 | CASSRPGGHNEQFF
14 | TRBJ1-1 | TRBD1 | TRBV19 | CASTRTGPNTEAFF
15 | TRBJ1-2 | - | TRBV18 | CASSPPSRLNYGYTF
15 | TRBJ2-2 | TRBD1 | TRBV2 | CASALDRGGTGELFF
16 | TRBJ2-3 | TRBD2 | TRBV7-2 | CASSPLAGGLTDTQYF